The rows below give T cell receptor beta chains drawn from one sample of a study of Ad26.COV2.S vaccination and SARS-CoV-2 variants. The assay was immunoSEQ multiplex PCR, and TCRdb's table has in-frame clones only and misses some. The top ten clones hold around 16% of a sample with over 90,000 clones, 80% of them seen once. The sequencing here drew on peripheral blood, taken after recovery from COVID-19. The receptors were sampled from a human donor who had recovered from COVID-19. CDR3s include the opening cysteine and the closing phenylalanine or tryptophan. The D gene is left open where the match is weak. For some rows the clone size is stated as once, few or many, or as a class when expanded; others skip it.

j_call: TRBJ2-2; cdr3_length: 13; d_call: -; clone_size: -; v_call: TRBV7-2; cdr3_aa: CASSLEVRGELFF; cdr3_nt: TGTGCCAGCAGCTTAGAGGTTCGCGGGGAGCTGTTTTTT
j_call: TRBJ2-7; cdr3_length: 15; d_call: TRBD1; clone_size: few; v_call: TRBV29-1; cdr3_aa: CSVEDVTGGAYEQYF; cdr3_nt: TGCAGCGTTGAAGATGTCACAGGGGGCGCCTACGAGCAGTACTTC
j_call: TRBJ2-1; cdr3_length: 13; d_call: -; clone_size: -; v_call: TRBV3-1/TRBV3-2; cdr3_aa: CASSLTSPHEQFF; cdr3_nt: TGTGCCAGCAGCCTAACGTCGCCCCATGAGCAGTTCTTC
j_call: TRBJ2-5; cdr3_length: 15; d_call: -; clone_size: -; v_call: TRBV5-1; cdr3_aa: CASSKGHQGMETQYF; cdr3_nt: TGCGCCAGCAGCAAGGGACATCAGGGAATGGAGACCCAGTACTTC
j_call: TRBJ2-2; cdr3_length: 14; d_call: -; clone_size: -; v_call: TRBV28; cdr3_aa: CASRAALNTGELFF; cdr3_nt: TGTGCCAGCCGGGCAGCCCTGAACACCGGGGAGCTGTTTTTT
j_call: TRBJ1-6; cdr3_length: 15; d_call: TRBD1; clone_size: -; v_call: TRBV28; cdr3_aa: CASRPGTGVNSPLHF; cdr3_nt: TGTGCCAGCAGACCCGGGACAGGGGTGAATTCACCCCTCCACTTT
j_call: TRBJ2-7; cdr3_length: 15; d_call: -; clone_size: many; v_call: TRBV11-1; cdr3_aa: CASSSLRQNSYEQYF; cdr3_nt: TGTGCCAGCAGCTCCCTCCGCCAGAACTCCTACGAGCAGTACTTC
j_call: TRBJ1-2; cdr3_length: 11; d_call: -; clone_size: -; v_call: TRBV29-1; cdr3_aa: CSVEQSSTSTF; cdr3_nt: TGCAGCGTTGAGCAAAGTAGCACCTCCACTTTC
j_call: TRBJ2-5; cdr3_length: 15; d_call: -; clone_size: -; v_call: TRBV6-5; cdr3_aa: CANARSAGDQETQYF; cdr3_nt: TGTGCCAATGCGCGTAGCGCGGGCGACCAAGAGACCCAGTACTTC
j_call: TRBJ2-3; cdr3_length: 13; d_call: -; clone_size: -; v_call: TRBV6-1; cdr3_aa: CASSEGSTDTQYF; cdr3_nt: TGTGCCAGCAGTGAAGGTAGCACAGATACGCAGTATTTT
j_call: TRBJ2-1; cdr3_length: 15; d_call: TRBD1; clone_size: -; v_call: TRBV14; cdr3_aa: CASSLGQGRNNEQFF; cdr3_nt: TGTGCCAGCAGCCTAGGACAGGGAAGGAACAATGAGCAGTTCTTC
j_call: TRBJ2-3; cdr3_length: 14; d_call: -; clone_size: -; v_call: TRBV7-2; cdr3_aa: CASSLGAGTDTQYF; cdr3_nt: TGTGCCAGCAGCTTAGGAGCGGGCACAGATACGCAGTATTTT
j_call: TRBJ2-2; cdr3_length: 16; d_call: -; clone_size: -; v_call: TRBV3-1/TRBV3-2; cdr3_aa: CASSQVAGTNTGELFF; cdr3_nt: TGTGCCAGCAGCCAAGTTGCAGGGACGAACACCGGGGAGCTGTTTTTT
j_call: TRBJ2-3; cdr3_length: 16; d_call: -; clone_size: -; v_call: TRBV7-6; cdr3_aa: CASSKSWRGLTDTQYF; cdr3_nt: TGTGCCAGCAGCAAGTCATGGCGGGGACTCACAGATACGCAGTATTTT
j_call: TRBJ2-4; cdr3_length: 15; d_call: -; clone_size: -; v_call: TRBV6-5; cdr3_aa: CASLLGAQGQNIQYF; cdr3_nt: TGTGCCAGCCTTTTGGGTGCGCAGGGTCAAAACATTCAGTACTTC
j_call: TRBJ2-7; cdr3_length: 13; d_call: -; clone_size: -; v_call: TRBV6-5; cdr3_aa: CASSWGGSHEQYF; cdr3_nt: TGTGCCAGCAGTTGGGGGGGCTCCCACGAGCAGTACTTC
j_call: TRBJ2-7; cdr3_length: 14; d_call: -; clone_size: once; v_call: TRBV5-5; cdr3_aa: CASSLEGGPYEQYF; cdr3_nt: TGTGCCAGCAGCCTAGAGGGGGGCCCCTACGAGCAGTACTTC
j_call: TRBJ1-2; cdr3_length: 11; d_call: -; clone_size: -; v_call: TRBV19; cdr3_aa: CARRGDYGYTF; cdr3_nt: TGTGCCAGAAGGGGGGACTATGGCTACACCTTC
j_call: TRBJ1-1; cdr3_length: 13; d_call: TRBD1; clone_size: -; v_call: TRBV29-1; cdr3_aa: CSVVGQGNTEAFF; cdr3_nt: TGCAGCGTGGTAGGACAGGGGAACACTGAAGCTTTCTTT
j_call: TRBJ1-2; cdr3_length: 13; d_call: -; clone_size: -; v_call: TRBV28; cdr3_aa: CASRQTGSRGYTF; cdr3_nt: TGTGCCAGCAGGCAGACAGGCAGCAGGGGCTACACCTTC
j_call: TRBJ2-5; cdr3_length: 14; d_call: -; clone_size: -; v_call: TRBV6-5; cdr3_aa: CASSYLPAQETQYF; cdr3_nt: TGTGCCAGCAGTTATCTACCAGCCCAAGAGACCCAGTACTTC
j_call: TRBJ2-1; cdr3_length: 14; d_call: -; clone_size: -; v_call: TRBV10-1; cdr3_aa: CASSESISYNEQFF; cdr3_nt: TGCGCCAGCAGTGAGTCGATCTCCTACAATGAGCAGTTCTTC
j_call: TRBJ2-7; cdr3_length: 15; d_call: -; clone_size: few; v_call: TRBV5-4; cdr3_aa: CASSLGQGSEREQYF; cdr3_nt: TGTGCCAGCAGCTTGGGCCAGGGTTCAGAACGCGAGCAGTACTTC
j_call: TRBJ2-2; cdr3_length: 12; d_call: -; clone_size: -; v_call: TRBV19; cdr3_aa: CASSTSGGELFF; cdr3_nt: -
j_call: TRBJ1-2; cdr3_length: 16; d_call: TRBD1; clone_size: -; v_call: TRBV7-9; cdr3_aa: CASSYGQPGQGFGYTF; cdr3_nt: TGTGCCAGCAGCTATGGGCAACCGGGACAGGGATTTGGCTACACCTTC
j_call: TRBJ1-1; cdr3_length: 13; d_call: -; clone_size: few; v_call: TRBV7-9; cdr3_aa: CASSLTANTEAFF; cdr3_nt: TGTGCCAGCAGCTTAACCGCGAACACTGAAGCTTTCTTT
j_call: TRBJ2-2; cdr3_length: 18; d_call: TRBD2; clone_size: -; v_call: TRBV5-4; cdr3_aa: CASSFGLAGARNTGELFF; cdr3_nt: TGTGCCAGCAGCTTCGGACTAGCGGGGGCCCGGAACACCGGGGAGCTGTTTTTT
j_call: TRBJ2-7; cdr3_length: 17; d_call: -; clone_size: -; v_call: TRBV28; cdr3_aa: CASSSTSGGTPLYEQYF; cdr3_nt: TGTGCCAGCAGTTCGACGTCTGGCGGGACCCCCCTATACGAGCAGTACTTC
j_call: TRBJ2-1; cdr3_length: 13; d_call: TRBD2; clone_size: -; v_call: TRBV7-2; cdr3_aa: CASSPGLDLEQFF; cdr3_nt: TGTGCCAGCAGCCCCGGACTAGATCTTGAGCAGTTCTTC
j_call: TRBJ1-1; cdr3_length: 15; d_call: -; clone_size: -; v_call: TRBV5-3; cdr3_aa: CARSFPRSGGTEAFF; cdr3_nt: TGTGCCAGAAGCTTCCCCAGGTCGGGAGGGACTGAAGCTTTCTTT
j_call: TRBJ1-1; cdr3_length: 12; d_call: -; clone_size: -; v_call: TRBV2; cdr3_aa: CASSLTGSEAFF; cdr3_nt: TGTGCCAGCAGTCTAACAGGGAGTGAAGCTTTCTTT
j_call: TRBJ2-7; cdr3_length: 13; d_call: -; clone_size: -; v_call: TRBV6-5; cdr3_aa: CASSSGFTYEQYF; cdr3_nt: TGTGCCAGCAGTTCAGGGTTTACCTACGAGCAGTACTTC
j_call: TRBJ2-3; cdr3_length: 17; d_call: -; clone_size: -; v_call: TRBV10-3; cdr3_aa: CAISEDGGGPSGDTQYF; cdr3_nt: TGTGCCATCAGTGAGGATGGGGGGGGGCCGAGTGGAGATACGCAGTATTTT
j_call: TRBJ1-5; cdr3_length: 16; d_call: -; clone_size: -; v_call: TRBV7-2; cdr3_aa: CASSLVANRFGQPQHF; cdr3_nt: TGTGCCAGCAGCTTAGTGGCGAACAGGTTTGGCCAGCCCCAGCATTTT
j_call: TRBJ2-3; cdr3_length: 13; d_call: -; clone_size: -; v_call: TRBV5-6; cdr3_aa: CASSLPLADTQYF; cdr3_nt: TGTGCCAGCAGCTTGCCTCTAGCAGATACGCAGTATTTT
j_call: TRBJ2-1; cdr3_length: 11; d_call: -; clone_size: -; v_call: TRBV27; cdr3_aa: CASSLPPEQFF; cdr3_nt: TGTGCCAGCAGTTTACCCCCGGAGCAGTTCTTC
j_call: TRBJ2-3; cdr3_length: 14; d_call: -; clone_size: -; v_call: TRBV11-2; cdr3_aa: CASSLVLGLDTQYF; cdr3_nt: TGTGCCAGCAGCTTAGTCCTGGGGTTGGATACGCAGTATTTT
j_call: TRBJ1-1; cdr3_length: 13; d_call: -; clone_size: -; v_call: TRBV19; cdr3_aa: CATKGQGHTEAFF; cdr3_nt: TGTGCCACTAAGGGTCAGGGCCACACTGAAGCTTTCTTT
j_call: TRBJ2-1; cdr3_length: 16; d_call: -; clone_size: -; v_call: TRBV5-1; cdr3_aa: CASSPRTSSSYNEQFF; cdr3_nt: TGCGCCAGCAGCCCTAGGACCTCCAGCTCCTACAATGAGCAGTTCTTC
j_call: TRBJ2-6; cdr3_length: 17; d_call: TRBD1; clone_size: -; v_call: TRBV27; cdr3_aa: CASSRIGDRAGANVLTF; cdr3_nt: TGTGCCAGCAGTCGTATAGGGGACAGGGCTGGGGCCAACGTCCTGACTTTC
j_call: TRBJ1-1; cdr3_length: 13; d_call: -; clone_size: -; v_call: TRBV6-1; cdr3_aa: CASSENLNTEAFF; cdr3_nt: TGTGCCAGCAGTGAGAATCTTAACACTGAAGCTTTCTTT
j_call: TRBJ1-2; cdr3_length: 12; d_call: -; clone_size: -; v_call: TRBV28; cdr3_aa: CASREALYGYTF; cdr3_nt: TGTGCCAGCAGGGAGGCCTTGTATGGCTACACCTTC
j_call: TRBJ2-3; cdr3_length: 15; d_call: -; clone_size: -; v_call: TRBV6-5; cdr3_aa: CASSYGVGHTVTQYF; cdr3_nt: TGTGCCAGCAGTTACGGGGTAGGCCATACGGTTACGCAGTATTTT
j_call: TRBJ2-5; cdr3_length: 13; d_call: -; clone_size: -; v_call: TRBV24-1; cdr3_aa: CATSDWNQETQYF; cdr3_nt: TGTGCCACCAGTGATTGGAACCAAGAGACCCAGTACTTC
j_call: TRBJ1-1; cdr3_length: 14; d_call: -; clone_size: -; v_call: TRBV29-1; cdr3_aa: CSAQENRARPEAFF; cdr3_nt: TGCAGCGCCCAGGAAAACAGGGCACGCCCTGAAGCTTTCTTT
j_call: TRBJ2-3; cdr3_length: 17; d_call: TRBD2; clone_size: -; v_call: TRBV12-5; cdr3_aa: CASGPYPSGGNTDTQYF; cdr3_nt: TGTGCTAGTGGTCCCTACCCCAGCGGGGGGAACACAGATACGCAGTATTTT